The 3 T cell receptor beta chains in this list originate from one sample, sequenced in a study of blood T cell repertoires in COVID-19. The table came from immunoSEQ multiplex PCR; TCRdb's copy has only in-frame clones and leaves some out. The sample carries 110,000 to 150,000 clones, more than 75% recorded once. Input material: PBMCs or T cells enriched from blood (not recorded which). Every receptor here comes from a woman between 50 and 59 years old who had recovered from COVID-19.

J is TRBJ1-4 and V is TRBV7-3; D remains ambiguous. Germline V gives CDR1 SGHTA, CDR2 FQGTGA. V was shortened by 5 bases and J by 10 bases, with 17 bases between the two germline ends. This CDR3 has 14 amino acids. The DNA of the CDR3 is TGTGCCAGCAGCCCCTCGGGATCTGCGGGAAAACTGTTTTTT. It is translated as CASSPSGSAGKLFF.

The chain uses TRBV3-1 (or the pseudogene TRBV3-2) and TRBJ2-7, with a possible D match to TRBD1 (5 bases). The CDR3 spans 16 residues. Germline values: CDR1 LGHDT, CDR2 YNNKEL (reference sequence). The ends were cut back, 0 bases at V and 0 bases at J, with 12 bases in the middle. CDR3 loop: CASSQDRRGGSYEQYF. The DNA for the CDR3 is TGTGCCAGCAGCCAAGATCGAAGGGGCGGCTCCTACGAGCAGTACTTC.

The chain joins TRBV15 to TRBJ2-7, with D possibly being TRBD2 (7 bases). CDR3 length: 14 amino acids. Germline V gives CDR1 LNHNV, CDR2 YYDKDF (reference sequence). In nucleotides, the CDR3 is TGTGCCACCAGCAGAGATAGGGTTGGGGGGGCCCCACACGTC. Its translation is CATSRDRVGGAPHV.